This T cell receptor beta chain was captured by sequencing in a study of cytotoxic CD8 clonotypes in ibrutinib-treated CLL. The V gene lost 2 bases and the J gene lost 4 bases, with 7 bases spanning the gap. The CDR3 is 13 amino acids. CDR1 is KGHSH and CDR2 is LQKENI in the germline V gene. Libraries were prepared by immunoSEQ multiplex PCR; TCRdb keeps only in-frame clonotypes and omits some of them. The sample yields about 310,000 clones, roughly 80% seen once. This chain uses TRBV18 with TRBJ2-3, with D tentatively TRBD1 (5 bases). The sample consisted of PBMCs, taken before ibrutinib treatment. The sequence derives from a human donor with chronic lymphocytic leukemia. As DNA, the CDR3 is TGTGCCAGCTCACCAGAAGGGGCAGATACGCAGTATTTT. The encoded protein is CASSPEGADTQYF.